This T cell receptor (beta chain) was profiled in a study of metastatic and nonmetastatic thyroid tumors. TCRdb re-analyzed the PCR reads through MiXCR. Seen here are about 15,000 clones, over 25% observed once, and the top ten hold roughly a fifth. All patients were treatment-naive before thyroid surgery. The junction had 9 bases not matched to a gene; V was cut back by 2 bases and J by 4 bases. The CDR3 has 17 residues. Material for sequencing was tumor tissue. The sequence was obtained from a female donor with papillary thyroid cancer or a benign thyroid nodule (not recorded which). Some clones in this sample may be carry-over from other donors' samples. The genes are TRBV12-3 or TRBV12-4 and TRBJ2-5, with 11 bases aligning to TRBD2. CDR3 nucleotide sequence: TGTGCCAGCAGTTTACGTAGCGGGGGGGCTTGGTCAGAGACCCAGTACTTC. This encodes CASSLRSGGAWSETQYF.